One and the same sample provided the 20 T cell receptor beta chains below, sequenced in a study of T cells in Graves' hyperthyroidism and ophthalmopathy. Amplified TCR beta CDR3 regions derived from RNA transcripts. With the HTBI primer set, the TCR CDR3 went through a first round of RT-PCR. MiXCR was run by TCRdb on the multiplex PCR reads, yielding one entry per CDR3 protein. The sample carries 620,000 or so distinct CDR3 sequences, about 15% recorded once. Source material: blood. The receptor source for this set is a woman in her 50s with Graves' ophthalmopathy.

This clonotype was counted ten times or more. V usage is TRBV2 and J usage is TRBJ1-5, with TRBD1 matching over 7 bases. The CDR3 totals 16 residues. Trimming took 6 bases from V and 2 from J; bases not matched to a gene: 10. Germline values: CDR1 SNHLY, CDR2 FYNNEI. CDR3 coding DNA: TGTGCCAGCAGAGAAAAGACAGGGTTGGGCAATCAGCCCCAGCATTTT. It codes for CASREKTGLGNQPQHF.

CDR3 region: CASSQDLGRKQFF. In DNA form, the CDR3 reads TGTGCCAGCAGCCAAGATCTGGGCCGTAAGCAGTTCTTC. This chain uses TRBV14 with TRBJ2-1; D gene unclear. Trimming took off 0 bases at V and 11 bases at J, with 11 bases between the two ends. The germline CDR1 and CDR2 sequences are SGHDN and FVKESK. The length of the CDR3 is 13 residues.

This clonotype has just one count. The chain couples TRBV19 to TRBJ2-4; possibly TRBD2 for D (7 bases). The length of the CDR3 is 16 residues. The V end lost 3 bases, the J end lost 2 bases, and 14 bases lay between the germline ends. Germline V lookup: CDR1 LNHDA, CDR2 SQIVND (reference sequence). CDR3 protein: CASSILRGRTKNIQYF. CDR3 DNA sequence: TGTGCCAGTAGTATTTTGCGGGGGCGAACCAAAAACATTCAGTACTTC.

This clonotype was recorded many times. The V gene is TRBV28, the J gene TRBJ1-2, with D possibly TRBD1 on 5 matching bases. The germline V gene encodes CDR1 MDHEN and CDR2 SYDVKM. This CDR3 is built from 17 residues. V was shortened by 3 bases and J by 2 bases, with 19 bases between the two germline ends. The CDR3: CASSLIGGLETNYGYTF. The CDR3 region has the DNA TGTGCCAGCAGTTTGATCGGGGGACTCGAAACGAACTATGGCTACACCTTC.

This clonotype came up many times. This chain connects TRBV20-1 to TRBJ2-1; 14 nucleotides match TRBD2. CDR1 is DFQATT, CDR2 SNEGSKA, per germline (reference sequence). The CDR3 sequence is 16 residues long. The J segment lost 6 bases and the V segment lost 6 bases, leaving 10 bases of the junction unmatched. Written as DNA, the CDR3 is TGCAGTGCAATGGGACTAGCGGGAGTTGTGGGCAATGAGCAGTTCTTC. Translated: CSAMGLAGVVGNEQFF.

This clonotype has ten or more counts. The chain has TRBV12-3 or TRBV12-4 and TRBJ2-1; D is perhaps TRBD1 (5 bases). The ends were cut back, 1 base at V and 7 bases at J, with 11 bases in the middle. The CDR3 spans 14 residues. CDR3 bases: TGTGCCAGCAGTTTAGGTTTCAGGGAAAATGAGCAGTTCTTC. Translated: CASSLGFRENEQFF.

The J gene is TRBJ2-7, the V gene TRBV15; TRBD2 is a possible D gene (6 bases). The germline V gene encodes CDR1 LNHNV and CDR2 YYDKDF (reference sequence). The V and J ends lost 0 bases and 3 bases respectively, with 9 bases between them. CDR3 length equals 14 residues. CDR3 sequence: CATSRDVGLYEQYF. The CDR3 bases are TGTGCCACCAGCAGAGATGTGGGACTCTACGAGCAGTACTTC.

The gene calls are TRBV7-3 and TRBJ2-6; D gene unclear. V lost 2 bases, J lost 0 bases, and 5 bases lay in between. Germline loops: CDR1 SGHTA, CDR2 FQGTGA. CDR3 length: 15 amino acids. The CDR3, as DNA: TGTGCCAGCAGCTTATGGCTCTCTGGGGCCAACGTCCTGACTTTC. It translates to CASSLWLSGANVLTF.

This chain uses TRBV6-2 or TRBV6-3 with TRBJ2-7; D is undetermined. Deletions cut 2 bases from V and 0 bases from J, with 8 bases between. The germline V gene has CDR1 MNHEY and CDR2 SVGEGT. CDR3 size: 14 residues. The CDR3 DNA is TGTGCCAGCAGTTACGGTGTTTTCTCCTACGAGCAGTACTTC. It encodes CASSYGVFSYEQYF.

This clonotype has a count of ten or more. The V gene is TRBV20-1, the J gene TRBJ2-1; TRBD1 agrees at 9 bases. The J segment lost 5 bases and the V segment lost 0 bases, leaving 5 bases of the junction unmatched. CDR1 is DFQATT, CDR2 SNEGSKA, per germline (reference sequence). The CDR3 runs 15 residues. CDR3 sequence (DNA): TGCAGTGCTAGAGATCTGCGGACAGGGGACAATGAGCAGTTCTTC. This gives the protein CSARDLRTGDNEQFF.

A few counts support this clonotype. This CDR3 fails to terminate in the conserved phenylalanine or tryptophan, so it likely reflects a read error. In DNA form, the CDR3 reads TGCAGTGCTAGAGGACTTCCTTGGAACAATGAGCAGTTCCTC. Amino acid sequence: CSARGLPWNNEQFL. The J gene is TRBJ2-1, the V gene TRBV20-1; D unclear. V dropped 1 base and J dropped 5 bases, with 12 bases sitting between them. The CDR3 totals 14 residues. Germline V gene lookup returns CDR1 DFQATT and CDR2 SNEGSKA (reference sequence).

The gene calls are TRBV28 and TRBJ1-6; no firm D call. This CDR3 has 12 amino acids. Germline CDR1 reads MDHEN; CDR2 reads SYDVKM. Trimming removed 5 bases from V and 9 bases from J, with 8 bases in between. For the CDR3, the DNA is TGTGCCAGCAGTCCAGCTACTTCACCCCTCCACTTT. Residues: CASSPATSPLHF.

This clonotype was found many times. The chain is built from TRBV9 and TRBJ2-7; TRBD2 agrees at 8 bases. The germline V gene encodes CDR1 SGDLS and CDR2 YYNGEE. V lost 0 bases to trimming and J lost 6 bases; unmatched junction nucleotides: 14. The CDR3 extends over 17 amino acids. In DNA, the CDR3 is TGTGCCAGCAGCGTAGATGGTGTGGGAGCGGGAGTTGGCGAGCAGTACTTC. Its translation: CASSVDGVGAGVGEQYF.

At least ten counts were recorded for this clonotype. The chain couples TRBV29-1 to TRBJ2-1; either TRBD1 or TRBD2 may fit D (5 bases each). The CDR3 is made up of 13 amino acids. V lost 6 bases and J lost 3, with 12 bases in between. In germline, CDR1 is SQVTM, CDR2 ANQGSEA. This CDR3 reads CSVGVSGYNEQFF. The CDR3 nucleotides read TGCAGCGTGGGGGTTAGTGGCTACAATGAGCAGTTCTTC.

This clonotype was recorded at least ten times. The chain uses TRBV2 and TRBJ1-6; weak D call: TRBD1 (6 bases). With 10 bases removed from V and 7 bases from J, the gap between germline ends came to 17 bases. This CDR3 comprises 14 residues. Germline lookup yields CDR1 SNHLY and CDR2 FYNNEI. The CDR3 protein is CAIGLGQVNSPLHF. Here the CDR3 DNA reads TGTGCCATCGGGCTGGGACAAGTGAATTCACCCCTCCACTTT.

V usage is TRBV11-2 and J usage is TRBJ1-5; 9 bases match TRBD1. The germline V gene encodes CDR1 SGHAT and CDR2 FQNNGV. Trimming removed 2 bases from V and 6 bases from J; junction bases left unmatched: 8. This CDR3 is 16 amino acids long. The CDR3 here is CASSLFPGQGRQPQHF. CDR3 sequence (DNA): TGTGCCAGCAGCTTATTCCCCGGACAGGGGCGTCAGCCCCAGCATTTT.

This clonotype has a count of ten or more. The genes are TRBV10-3 and TRBJ1-1; D may be TRBD1 (5 bases). This CDR3 is built from 14 residues. Germline V gene data show CDR1 as ENHRY and CDR2 as SYGVKD. The V end lost 1 base, the J end lost 6 bases, and 12 bases lay between the germline ends. The CDR3 nucleotides are TGTGCCATCAGTGAGTGGCCAGCGGGGCCTGAAGCTTTCTTT. Its protein is CAISEWPAGPEAFF.

This clonotype has at least ten counts. The J gene is TRBJ2-2, the V gene TRBV30, with unresolved D. The V end was cut by 2 bases, the J end by 0 bases, with 7 bases between. The CDR3 loop spans 14 amino acids. Per the germline V gene, CDR1 is GTSNPN and CDR2 is SVGIG (reference sequence). CDR3 sequence: CAWSLDANTGELFF. CDR3 nucleotides: TGTGCCTGGAGTTTAGATGCGAACACCGGGGAGCTGTTTTTT. Together with reference TRBV30 and TRBJ2-2, the CDR3 gives the full variable domain: SQTIHQWPATLVQPVGSPLSLECTVEGTSNPNLYWYRQAAGRGLQLLFYSVGIGQISSEVPQNLSASRPQDRQFILSSKKLLLSDSGFYLCAWSLDANTGELFFGEGSRLTVL.

This clonotype has a count of ten or more. The chain uses TRBV12-3 or TRBV12-4 and TRBJ1-5, with D maybe TRBD1 (5 bases). The CDR3 is 15 residues long. The V gene lost 3 bases and the J gene lost 5 bases, with 14 bases spanning the gap. CDR3 nucleotide sequence: TGTGCCAGCAGTTTTGGGGGGTTACGAGATCAGCCCCAGCATTTT. Protein: CASSFGGLRDQPQHF.

This clonotype showed up many times. This chain joins TRBV18 and TRBJ1-1; D may be TRBD1 (5 bases). With 4 bases removed from V and 5 bases from J, the gap between germline ends came to 11 bases. The CDR3 length is 13 residues. Germline CDR1 reads KGHSH; CDR2 reads LQKENI. CDR3 sequence reads: CASSQGLGTEAFF. The CDR3, as DNA: TGTGCCAGCTCACAGGGGTTAGGGACTGAAGCTTTCTTT.